These 12 T cell receptor beta chains were sequenced from one sample in a study of blood T cell repertoires in COVID-19. Sequencing used immunoSEQ multiplex PCR; TCRdb keeps in-frame clones, though not all of them. The profile shows about 120,000 clones, approximately 79% of them singletons. Sample: peripheral blood. These receptors were obtained from a woman over 75 with active or convalescent COVID-19.

The rearrangement joins TRBV28 to TRBJ2-1; a weak D match, TRBD1 (6 bases). This CDR3 has 13 residues. CDR1 MDHEN and CDR2 SYDVKM come from the germline V gene. The V end was cut by 7 bases, the J end by 8 bases, with 15 bases between. CDR3 amino acids: CASTRQVEDEQFF. The DNA for the CDR3 is TGTGCCAGCACCCGACAGGTTGAAGATGAGCAGTTCTTC.

The chain links TRBV4-2 to TRBJ1-1, with 11 bases that match TRBD1. This CDR3 is 16 amino acids long. The V gene's germline CDR1 is LGHNA and CDR2 YNFKEQ. V lost 1 base to trimming and J lost 4 bases; unmatched junction nucleotides: 5. The CDR3 protein is CASSQGVGTGGTEAFF. CDR3 nucleotides: TGTGCCAGCAGCCAAGGGGTCGGGACAGGGGGCACTGAAGCTTTCTTT.

The chain carries TRBV6-5 and TRBJ2-1, with 11 bases aligning to TRBD2. In germline, CDR1 is MNHEY, CDR2 SVGAGI. This CDR3 comprises 15 residues. The V gene end was trimmed by 4 bases and the J gene end by 8 bases; junction bases not matched to a gene: 7. The DNA of the CDR3 is TGTGCCAGCAGTTCGAGACTAGCGGGAATCGATGAGCAGTTCTTC. Its translation: CASSSRLAGIDEQFF.

V is TRBV29-1 and J is TRBJ2-7, with 8 bases matching TRBD2. Germline V gives CDR1 SQVTM, CDR2 ANQGSEA. V lost 7 bases to trimming and J lost 1 base; unmatched junction nucleotides: 3. The CDR3 is 12 amino acids. Here the CDR3 reads CSGSGSSYEQYF. The CDR3 DNA sequence: TGCAGCGGCAGCGGGAGTTCCTACGAGCAGTACTTC.

There are a few counts of this clone. The genes are TRBV11-2 and TRBJ2-3; 8 nucleotides match TRBD2. Germline assignment: CDR1 SGHAT and CDR2 FQNNGV. There are 14 residues in the CDR3. V lost 4 bases to trimming and J lost 4 bases; unmatched junction nucleotides: 4. The CDR3 reads CASSSGGGPDTQYF. CDR3 bases: TGTGCCAGCAGCTCGGGGGGGGGCCCAGATACGCAGTATTTT.

This chain joins TRBV27 and TRBJ1-1; 7 positions agree with TRBD1. CDR1 and CDR2 from the germline V gene are MNHEY and SMNVEV (reference sequence). After removal of 3 bases from V and 5 bases from J, the junction contained 3 bases not matched to a gene. There are 13 residues in the CDR3. The CDR3 loop is CASSFRGRTEAFF. In DNA, the CDR3 is TGTGCCAGCAGTTTTAGGGGGCGGACTGAAGCTTTCTTT.

The chain recombines TRBV7-2 with TRBJ2-3; TRBD2 aligns across 10 bases. Germline V gene data show CDR1 as SGHTA and CDR2 as FQGNSA. Losses at the gene ends were 1 base for V and 0 bases for J; bases not matched to a gene: 4. This CDR3 is built from 17 residues. DNA for the CDR3: TGTGCCAGCAGCTTAGGGGCTAGCGGGGGCAGCACAGATACGCAGTATTTT. This gives the protein CASSLGASGGSTDTQYF.

The chain couples TRBV28 to TRBJ1-2; 12 bases are a match to TRBD1. Trimming removed 7 bases from V and 4 bases from J; junction bases left unmatched: 10. The CDR3 runs to 16 residues. CDR1 and CDR2 from the germline V gene are MDHEN and SYDVKM. The CDR3 sequence is CASISNRDRGLYGYTF. The CDR3, as DNA: TGTGCCAGCATTTCTAACCGGGACAGGGGGCTCTATGGCTACACCTTC.

V usage is TRBV6-1 and J usage is TRBJ1-3, with D unresolved. The CDR3 contains 15 residues. Germline values: CDR1 MNHNS, CDR2 SASEGT. Between the trimmed V and J ends, which lost 2 bases and 3 bases, there was a span of 11 bases. This chain's CDR3 is CASSERGLLGNTIYF. CDR3 nucleotides: TGTGCCAGCAGTGAAAGAGGACTGCTTGGAAACACCATATATTTT.

There are a few counts of this clone. The rearrangement links TRBV5-1 to TRBJ2-1, with D maybe TRBD1 (5 bases). V shed 2 bases and J shed 0 bases, with 9 bases lying between them. The CDR3 is made up of 15 amino acids. The germline V gene encodes CDR1 SGHRS and CDR2 YFSETQ. The CDR3 DNA reads TGCGCCAGCAGCTTACGACAGAGCTCCTACAATGAGCAGTTCTTC. Translating gives CASSLRQSSYNEQFF.

J is TRBJ2-1 and V is TRBV5-1; TRBD2 aligns across 7 bases. The V gene's germline CDR1 is SGHRS and CDR2 YFSETQ. Germline trimming cut 0 bases from V and 4 bases from J; bases unmatched to any gene: 4. CDR3 length: 15 residues. The DNA of the CDR3 is TGCGCCAGCAGCTTGGCTAGCGGTCAGTACAATGAGCAGTTCTTC. It translates to CASSLASGQYNEQFF.

This clone was counted a few times. V and J are TRBV18 and TRBJ1-1; D unresolved. CDR3 size: 13 residues. CDR1 and CDR2 (germline): KGHSH, LQKENI. The V gene lost 6 bases and the J gene lost 1 base, with 9 bases spanning the gap. The CDR3 loop reads CASSDQANTEAFF. The CDR3, as DNA: TGTGCCAGCTCCGACCAGGCGAACACTGAAGCTTTCTTT.